This entry lists 17 T cell receptor beta chains sequenced from one sample in a study of beta chain features in type 1 diabetes. The sequenced template was cDNA made from the entire isolated RNA. The data were produced by immunoSEQ multiplex PCR, yet TCRdb's version contains in-frame clones alone and is incomplete. Of roughly 150,000 clones listed, about 9.1% are singletons. The specimen sequenced was central memory CD4+ T cells from blood. These receptors all come from a woman aged 18-35 years in good health.

In its sample, this clone was seen a few times. V is TRBV9 and J is TRBJ2-1; possibly TRBD1 for D (7 bases). There are 13 residues in the CDR3. CDR1 is SGDLS, CDR2 YYNGEE, per germline. V lost 8 bases, J lost 5 bases, and 14 bases lay in between. Here the CDR3 reads CASTRGTDNEQFF. CDR3 DNA sequence: TGTGCCAGTACTCGGGGGACAGACAATGAGCAGTTCTTC.

The table lists this clone with a few counts. The chain carries TRBV19 and TRBJ2-1; 11 bases align to TRBD2. From germline, CDR1 is LNHDA and CDR2 SQIVND (reference sequence). The CDR3 runs to 13 residues. Germline trimming cut 5 bases from V and 8 bases from J; bases unmatched to any gene: 2. CDR3: CASSLTSGDEQFF. The CDR3 nucleotides are TGTGCCAGTAGTCTGACTAGCGGGGATGAGCAGTTCTTC.

This clone was recorded a few times. The junction and the germline gene differ at one end; a read error may be behind it. The chain uses TRBV29-1 and TRBJ2-5; TRBD2 might be the D (5 bases). This CDR3 region has 12 residues. Germline V CDR1 and CDR2: SQVTM, ANQGSEA. Written as DNA, the CDR3 is TGCGGCGTTGTGGCTAGGGAGGAGACCCAGTACTTC. Protein sequence: CGVVAREETQYF.

DNA for the CDR3: TGTGCCAGCAGTTTATGGTCGAGCAGGTATGGGGCCAACGTCCTGACTTTC. Protein product: CASSLWSSRYGANVLTF. J is TRBJ2-6 and V is TRBV28; D is unresolved. CDR3 length equals 17 residues. Germline CDR1 MDHEN, CDR2 SYDVKM. V lost 0 bases and J 3 bases, leaving 12 bases between the germline ends. Full variable domain (outside the CDR3, taken from reference TRBV28 and TRBJ2-6): DVKVTQSSRYLVKRTGEKVFLECVQDMDHENMFWYRQDPGLGLRLIYFSYDVKMKEKGDIPEGYSVSREKKERFSLILESASTNQTSMYLCASSLWSSRYGANVLTFGAGSRLTVL.

The chain has TRBV19 and TRBJ2-5; tentative D call: TRBD2 (5 bases). Germline V gene data show CDR1 as LNHDA and CDR2 as SQIVND (reference sequence). The CDR3 spans 14 residues. Trimming took off 3 bases at V and 2 bases at J, with 10 bases between the two ends. The chain's CDR3 is CASSMTGMQETQYF. The CDR3 bases are TGTGCCAGTAGTATGACGGGGATGCAAGAGACCCAGTACTTC.

V and J are TRBV9 and TRBJ2-5; D gene uncertain. Between the trimmed V and J ends, which lost 1 base and 2 bases, there was a span of 9 bases. Germline V lookup: CDR1 SGDLS, CDR2 YYNGEE. This CDR3 region has 14 residues. This CDR3 reads CASSVSVLQETQYF. Here the CDR3 DNA reads TGTGCCAGCAGCGTAAGCGTCTTACAAGAGACCCAGTACTTC.

This clone was recorded a few times. The V gene is TRBV30, the J gene TRBJ2-3; D not certain. Germline V gene data show CDR1 as GTSNPN and CDR2 as SVGIG (reference sequence). The CDR3 consists of 10 residues. The V and J ends lost 3 bases and 5 bases respectively, with 3 bases between them. The CDR3 region is CAWRRDTQYF. CDR3 in DNA: TGTGCCTGGAGGAGAGATACGCAGTATTTT.

The V call is TRBV6-6, the J call TRBJ1-2, with D possibly being TRBD1 (6 bases). The V gene lost 4 bases and the J gene lost 2 bases, with 11 bases spanning the gap. Germline lookup yields CDR1 MNHNY and CDR2 SVGAGI (reference sequence). CDR3 length: 14 amino acids. The CDR3 reads CASSSGQPNYGYTF. The CDR3 coding sequence is TGTGCCAGCAGTTCCGGACAGCCGAACTATGGCTACACCTTC.

This clone was picked up a small number of times. The chain couples TRBV30 to TRBJ1-2; 7 positions match TRBD1. CDR3 size: 13 residues. The V gene's germline CDR1 is GTSNPN and CDR2 SVGIG (reference sequence). V was pared by 5 bases and J by 8 bases, with 11 bases of the junction left unmatched. For the CDR3, the DNA is TGTGCCTGGTCGGACTTGCAGGGGGGCGGCTACACCTTC. Its protein is CAWSDLQGGGYTF.

This chain links TRBV27 with TRBJ1-6; weak D call: TRBD1 (6 bases). V was clipped by 7 bases and J by 8 bases, with 21 bases between them. Germline-derived CDR1 and CDR2 are MNHEY and SMNVEV (reference sequence). The CDR3 is 16 residues long. The CDR3 loop is CASTFFADSKDSPLHF. DNA of the CDR3: TGTGCCAGCACTTTCTTTGCGGACAGTAAGGATTCACCCCTCCACTTT.

The chain couples TRBV28 to TRBJ1-1; TRBD1 might be the D (5 bases). This CDR3 has 14 amino acids. The germline gives CDR1 MDHEN, CDR2 SYDVKM. Trimming took off 1 base at V and 4 bases at J, with 10 bases between the two ends. The CDR3 spells CASSLSQGFTEAFF. The CDR3, as DNA: TGTGCCAGCAGTTTATCCCAGGGTTTCACTGAAGCTTTCTTT.

This clone was seen only a few times. The V call is TRBV5-1, the J call TRBJ2-2, with 7 bases identical to TRBD1. Trimming cost V 5 bases and J 1 base; bases outside gene matches: 5. Per germline, CDR1 SGHRS and CDR2 YFSETQ. CDR3 length: 15 amino acids. CDR3 DNA: TGCGCCAGCAGGGCGACAGGGATGAACACCGGGGAGCTGTTTTTT. It yields the protein CASRATGMNTGELFF.

This clone occurred a few times. At one end, the junction sequence differs from germline, possibly due to a read error. This rearrangement joins TRBV5-1 to TRBJ1-5; 8 nucleotides line up with TRBD1. CDR1 is SGHRS and CDR2 is YFSETQ in the germline V gene. CDR3 size: 15 residues. This chain's CDR3 is CASSWGQDPNQPQHF. CDR3 in DNA: TGTGCCAGCAGCTGGGGACAGGACCCCAATCAGCCCCAGCATTTT.

The chain has TRBV7-2 and TRBJ2-5; 7 nucleotides line up with TRBD1. CDR3 length: 15 residues. The V gene's germline CDR1 is SGHTA and CDR2 FQGNSA. V was clipped by 6 bases and J by 2 bases; unmatched bases: 9. The DNA for the CDR3 is TGTGCCAGCAGTCAAGGGGGACAGTCACAAGAGACCCAGTACTTC. This translates into CASSQGGQSQETQYF.

This clone has a handful of counts. The J gene is TRBJ2-2, the V gene TRBV27; 8 bases map to TRBD1. V lost 5 bases and J lost 5; bases outside the gene matches: 4. The CDR3 loop spans 14 amino acids. CDR1 and CDR2 (germline): MNHEY, SMNVEV (reference sequence). In nucleotides, the CDR3 is TGTGCCAGCAGTAAGACAGGGGAAACCGGGGAGCTGTTTTTT. This codes for CASSKTGETGELFF.

V usage is TRBV15 and J usage is TRBJ1-1, with 11 bases aligning to TRBD1. Germline values: CDR1 LNHNV, CDR2 YYDKDF (reference sequence). V gave up 2 bases and J gave up 0 bases; unmatched junction bases: 5. The CDR3 totals 17 residues. The CDR3 DNA follows: TGTGCCACCAGCAGATACGGACAGGGGGCTTTGAACACTGAAGCTTTCTTT. Amino acid sequence: CATSRYGQGALNTEAFF.

The chain has TRBV7-6 and TRBJ1-5; TRBD1 agrees at 7 bases. The CDR3 is made up of 14 amino acids. The germline gives CDR1 SGHVS, CDR2 FNYEAQ. V lost 1 base and J lost 4; bases outside the gene matches: 1. In DNA form, the CDR3 reads TGTGCCAGCAGCTTAGAACAGGGGAATCAGCCCCAGCATTTT. Protein: CASSLEQGNQPQHF.